This T cell receptor (beta chain) was profiled in a study of T cells in Graves' hyperthyroidism and ophthalmopathy. Study-wide results and limits: Ophthalmopathy was identified by the model a median about 6 months ahead of onset.

The source material, RNA transcripts, was used to amplify TCR beta CDR3 regions. Researchers ran a first-round RT-PCR on the TCR CDR3 using the HTBI primer set. TCRdb re-called the multiplex PCR reads with MiXCR, one entry per CDR3 protein. Of a few hundred thousand distinct CDR3 sequences detected, roughly 15% appear once; the ten largest clones hold roughly a fifth. This CDR3 has 15 residues. The germline gives CDR1 SGHRS, CDR2 YFSETQ. This clonotype was observed at least ten times. The antigen is not known. Relative to the germline gene, one junction end is altered; a read error may explain this. The chain combines TRBV5-1 with TRBJ1-1; 7 positions match TRBD1. The sample taken for sequencing was blood. This clonotype originated in a woman aged 60-75 years with Graves' ophthalmopathy. CDR3 nucleotides: TGCGCCAGCAGTTTGGGCACAGGGGCGAACACTGAAGCTTTCTTT. This encodes CASSLGTGANTEAFF.